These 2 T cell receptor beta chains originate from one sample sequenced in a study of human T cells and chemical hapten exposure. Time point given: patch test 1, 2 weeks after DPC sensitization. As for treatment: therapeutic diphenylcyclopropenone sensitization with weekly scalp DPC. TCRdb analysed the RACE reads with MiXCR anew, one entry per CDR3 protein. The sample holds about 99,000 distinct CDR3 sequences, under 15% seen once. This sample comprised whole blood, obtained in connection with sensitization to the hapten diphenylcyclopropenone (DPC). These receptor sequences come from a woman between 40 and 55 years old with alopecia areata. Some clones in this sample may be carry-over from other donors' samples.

CDR3 coding DNA: TGTGCCAGCAGCCTGCGGACAGACCCCCAAGAGACCCAGTACTTC. Its translation is CASSLRTDPQETQYF. The chain links TRBV7-6 to TRBJ2-5; a weak D match, TRBD1 (6 bases). Germline V gene lookup returns CDR1 SGHVS and CDR2 FNYEAQ. Trimming shortened V by 5 bases and J by 1 base, and 14 bases separated the two germline ends. This CDR3 has 15 amino acids.

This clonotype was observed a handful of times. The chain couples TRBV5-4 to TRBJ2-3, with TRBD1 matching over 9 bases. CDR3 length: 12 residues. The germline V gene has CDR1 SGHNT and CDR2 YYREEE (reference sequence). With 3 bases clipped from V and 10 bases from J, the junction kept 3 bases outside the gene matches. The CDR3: CASSYDRGAQYF. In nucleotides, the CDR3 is TGTGCCAGCAGCTACGACAGGGGGGCGCAGTATTTT.